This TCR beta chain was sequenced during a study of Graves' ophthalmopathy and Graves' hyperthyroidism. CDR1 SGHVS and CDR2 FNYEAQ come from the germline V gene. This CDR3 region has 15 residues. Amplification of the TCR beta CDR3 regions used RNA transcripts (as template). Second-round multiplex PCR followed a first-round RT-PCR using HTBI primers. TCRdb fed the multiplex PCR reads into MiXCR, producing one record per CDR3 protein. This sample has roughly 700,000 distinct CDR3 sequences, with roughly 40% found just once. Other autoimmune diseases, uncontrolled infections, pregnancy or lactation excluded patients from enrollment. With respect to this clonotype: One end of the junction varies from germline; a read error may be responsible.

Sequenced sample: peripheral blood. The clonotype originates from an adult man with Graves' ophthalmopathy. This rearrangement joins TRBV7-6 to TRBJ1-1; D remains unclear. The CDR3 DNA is TGTGCCAGCAGCTTATATACGTTGTTGAACATTGAAGCTTTCTTT. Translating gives CASSLYTLLNIEAFF. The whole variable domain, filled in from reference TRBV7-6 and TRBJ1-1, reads GAGVSQSPRYKVTKRGQDVALRCDPISGHVSLYWYRQALGQGPEFLTYFNYEAQQDKSGLPNDRFSAERPEGSISTLTIQRTEQRDSAMYRCASSLYTLLNIEAFFGQGTRLTVV.